These 26 T cell receptor beta chains share one sample of origin, sequenced in a study of shared clonotypes between healthy human individuals. Sequencing used immunoSEQ multiplex PCR; TCRdb keeps in-frame clones, though not all of them. The sample lists 2.3 million or so clones, 85% to 95% occurring once. The specimen sequenced was naive CD4+ T cells from PBMCs. This sample's subset: CD45RA+ positively selected. The receptors originated from a man between 18 and 29 years old in good health. Some clones in this sample may be carry-over from other donors' samples.

The J gene is TRBJ2-7, the V gene TRBV4-2; TRBD1 is a possible D gene (6 bases). CDR3 length equals 17 residues. With 0 bases removed from V and 2 bases from J, the gap between germline ends came to 17 bases. Germline V gene sequence: CDR1 LGHNA, CDR2 YNFKEQ. The CDR3 DNA reads as TGTGCCAGCAGCCAAGACCCCGACCCGAGGGGGACCTACGAGCAGTACTTC. Translating gives CASSQDPDPRGTYEQYF.

The V call is TRBV2, the J call TRBJ2-3; TRBD1 is a possible D gene (5 bases). The ends were cut back, 7 bases at V and 3 bases at J, with 20 bases in the middle. The CDR3 length is 16 residues. The V gene's germline CDR1 is SNHLY and CDR2 FYNNEI. This CDR3 is CASTKLPLQVTDTQYF. For the CDR3, the DNA is TGTGCCAGCACCAAACTCCCTCTACAGGTTACAGATACGCAGTATTTT.

The chain employs TRBV5-1 and TRBJ2-1, with 9 nucleotides matching TRBD2. Germline CDR1 and CDR2: SGHRS and YFSETQ. Unmatched junction bases numbered 10, after V lost 3 bases and J lost 9 bases. The CDR3 has 15 amino acids. The CDR3, as DNA: TGCGCCAGCAGCTCAAGCGCTAGCGGGAATATTGAGCAGTTCTTC. Residues: CASSSSASGNIEQFF.

This chain uses TRBV4-2 with TRBJ2-3; TRBD2 agrees at 7 bases. The J segment lost 4 bases and the V segment lost 4 bases, leaving 8 bases of the junction unmatched. Germline CDR1 reads LGHNA; CDR2 reads YNFKEQ. This CDR3 contains 15 residues. This CDR3 is CASSRGGSSPDTQYF. The CDR3 DNA is TGTGCCAGCAGCCGGGGCGGGAGCTCCCCAGATACGCAGTATTTT.

This chain joins TRBV10-1 and TRBJ1-5; tentative D call: TRBD1 (5 bases). Germline CDR1 WNHNN, CDR2 SYGVQD (reference sequence). This CDR3 spans 11 amino acids. Trimming left V 9 bases short and J 9 bases short, with 12 bases between. This CDR3 is CARESRGPQHF. CDR3 in DNA: TGCGCCAGGGAATCTAGGGGGCCCCAGCATTTT.

The J gene is TRBJ2-5, the V gene TRBV5-5; 8 bases are shared with TRBD2. J gave up 2 bases and V 2 bases, and 8 bases lay outside the gene matches. Germline V lookup: CDR1 SGHKS, CDR2 YYEKEE (reference sequence). The CDR3 runs to 16 residues. CDR3 coding DNA: TGTGCCAGCAGCTTACAGCCTAGCGGGCCTCAAGAGACCCAGTACTTC. Its translation: CASSLQPSGPQETQYF. Supplemented by reference TRBV5-5 and TRBJ2-5, the full variable domain reads DAGVTQSPTHLIKTRGQQVTLRCSPISGHKSVSWYQQVLGQGPQFIFQYYEKEERGRGNFPDRFSARQFPNYSSELNVNALLLGDSALYLCASSLQPSGPQETQYFGPGTRLLVL.

The chain uses TRBV7-2 and TRBJ2-3, with 9 positions matching TRBD2. Germline CDR1 SGHTA, CDR2 FQGNSA. The CDR3 runs to 14 residues. With V trimmed by 6 bases and J by 4 bases, 5 bases remained unmatched. The CDR3 region is CASRGSGRADTQYF. The CDR3 DNA reads as TGTGCCAGCAGGGGTAGCGGGAGAGCAGATACGCAGTATTTT.

The rearrangement uses TRBV27 and TRBJ2-7; 11 bases are a match to TRBD2. This CDR3 has 17 amino acids. From germline, CDR1 is MNHEY and CDR2 SMNVEV (reference sequence). J lost 5 bases, V lost 5 bases, and 14 bases had no gene match. The CDR3 coding sequence is TGTGCCAGCAGTCCAAAGTTGCGACTAGCGGGATCTAACGAGCAGTACTTC. It specifies CASSPKLRLAGSNEQYF.

This chain uses TRBV7-2 with TRBJ2-7; TRBD1 matches 7 bases. The V segment lost 5 bases and the J segment 5 bases; nucleotides outside the gene matches: 3. Germline V lookup: CDR1 SGHTA, CDR2 FQGNSA. The CDR3 totals 12 residues. The CDR3 protein is CASSRQGHEQYF. For the CDR3, the DNA is TGTGCCAGCAGCCGACAGGGCCACGAGCAGTACTTC.

This chain connects TRBV7-9 to TRBJ2-5; a weak D match, TRBD1 (7 bases). V was clipped by 5 bases and J by 2 bases, with 12 bases between them. Germline CDR1 reads SEHNR; CDR2 reads FQNEAQ (reference sequence). The CDR3 covers 14 residues. CDR3 nucleotides: TGTGCCAGCAGCCGCGGGACAGTTCAAGAGACCCAGTACTTC. Residues: CASSRGTVQETQYF.

The rearrangement joins TRBV5-1 to TRBJ2-5, with D perhaps matching TRBD1 (5 bases). CDR3 length: 15 residues. Between the trimmed V and J ends, which lost 4 bases and 1 base, there was a span of 14 bases. Germline CDR1 and CDR2: SGHRS and YFSETQ. The CDR3 region has the DNA TGCGCCAGCAGCCTCCAGAGACAGTCCCAAGAGACCCAGTACTTC. As protein: CASSLQRQSQETQYF. The full variable domain, completed using reference TRBV5-1 and TRBJ2-5, is KAGVTQTPRYLIKTRGQQVTLSCSPISGHRSVSWYQQTPGQGLQFLFEYFSETQRNKGNFPGRFSGRQFSNSRSEMNVSTLELGDSALYLCASSLQRQSQETQYFGPGTRLLVL.

V and J are TRBV28 and TRBJ2-3; possibly TRBD2 for D (5 bases). There are 13 residues in the CDR3. Germline values: CDR1 MDHEN, CDR2 SYDVKM. The V and J ends lost 8 bases and 0 bases respectively, with 9 bases between them. In nucleotides, the CDR3 is TGTGCCAGCTGGACTCAAAGCACAGATACGCAGTATTTT. It codes for CASWTQSTDTQYF. Full variable domain (remainder filled in from reference TRBV28 and TRBJ2-3): DVKVTQSSRYLVKRTGEKVFLECVQDMDHENMFWYRQDPGLGLRLIYFSYDVKMKEKGDIPEGYSVSREKKERFSLILESASTNQTSMYLCASWTQSTDTQYFGPGTRLTVL.

The chain uses TRBV5-6 and TRBJ1-5; tentative D call: TRBD1 (6 bases). The CDR3 extends over 12 amino acids. Germline V lookup: CDR1 SGHDT, CDR2 YYEEEE. V lost 4 bases to trimming and J lost 5 bases, with 7 bases between them. The CDR3 region is CASSRGDQPQHF. The DNA of the CDR3 is TGTGCCAGCAGCAGGGGGGATCAGCCCCAGCATTTT.

The chain has TRBV4-2 and TRBJ2-3, with 9 bases identical to TRBD1. With V trimmed by 1 base and J by 2 bases, 7 bases remained unmatched. This CDR3 contains 17 residues. Per germline, CDR1 LGHNA and CDR2 YNFKEQ. CDR3 protein: CASSQGQGGWNTDTQYF. Here the CDR3 DNA reads TGTGCCAGCAGCCAAGGACAGGGGGGATGGAACACAGATACGCAGTATTTT.

J is TRBJ2-6 and V is TRBV21-1. TRBV21-1 is flagged as a pseudogene. The CDR3 has 17 residues. The DNA for the CDR3 is TGTGCCAGCAATGTTGGGGGAATGGGGTCTGGGGCCAACGTCCTGACTTTC. Its protein is CASNVGGMGSGANVLTF.

The CDR3 spells CASSLVLGEAFF. CDR3 bases: TGCGCCAGCAGCTTGGTTCTAGGTGAAGCTTTCTTT. The gene calls are TRBV5-1 and TRBJ1-1; D remains ambiguous. Trimming left V 0 bases short and J 7 bases short, with 7 bases between. The CDR3 runs to 12 residues. Germline lookup yields CDR1 SGHRS and CDR2 YFSETQ.

The CDR3, as DNA: TGCAGTCCCCAGGGGCAGGAGACCCAGTACTTC. Amino acid sequence: CSPQGQETQYF. V is TRBV20-1 and J is TRBJ2-5, with a tentative D call TRBD1 (6 bases). Between the trimmed V and J ends, which lost 8 bases and 5 bases, there was a span of 12 bases. The V gene's germline CDR1 is DFQATT and CDR2 SNEGSKA (reference sequence). The CDR3 is made up of 11 amino acids.

This clone has only one observation. This rearrangement joins TRBV7-9 to TRBJ2-3, with 10 bases lining up with TRBD2. The germline CDR1 and CDR2 sequences are SEHNR and FQNEAQ (reference sequence). V shed 3 bases, J shed 5 bases, and the junction held 5 bases outside the gene matches. This CDR3 is 15 amino acids long. Here the CDR3 DNA reads TGTGCCAGCAGCTTTCAAGCGGGAGGGAAAGATACGCAGTATTTT. Amino acid sequence: CASSFQAGGKDTQYF.

V usage is TRBV6-6 and J usage is TRBJ2-3, with D perhaps matching TRBD2 (6 bases). Trimming took off 6 bases at V and 4 bases at J, with 11 bases between the two ends. This CDR3 is built from 13 residues. Germline-derived CDR1 and CDR2 are MNHNY and SVGAGI (reference sequence). CDR3 coding DNA: TGTGCCAGCAGCCAGGCGGGATCAGATACGCAGTATTTT. It codes for CASSQAGSDTQYF.

The chain recombines TRBV7-8 with TRBJ2-3; TRBD2 agrees at 14 bases. CDR3 length: 18 residues. Germline-derived CDR1 and CDR2 are SGHVS and FQNEAQ. V was clipped by 5 bases and J by 4 bases; unmatched bases: 11. The DNA for the CDR3 is TGTGCCAGCAGCCCCAGACTAGCGGGAGGGCCGACCGCAGATACGCAGTATTTT. Its protein is CASSPRLAGGPTADTQYF.

The chain carries TRBV2 and TRBJ2-3; 8 bases are shared with TRBD2. Trimming took 5 bases from V and 2 from J; bases not matched to a gene: 18. The CDR3 contains 19 residues. In germline, CDR1 is SNHLY, CDR2 FYNNEI. The CDR3 DNA reads TGTGCCAGCAGTTTGGGCCGGGGGGGTGGCAGGGCGTACACAGATACGCAGTATTTT. This translates into CASSLGRGGGRAYTDTQYF.

The V gene is TRBV5-1, the J gene TRBJ1-1; TRBD1 agrees at 9 bases. Losses at the gene ends were 4 bases for V and 5 bases for J; bases not matched to a gene: 9. The CDR3 spans 15 residues. Per germline, CDR1 SGHRS and CDR2 YFSETQ. The CDR3 region is CASSQRTGVRTEAFF. In DNA, the CDR3 is TGCGCCAGCAGCCAACGGACAGGGGTGCGGACTGAAGCTTTCTTT.

The CDR3 DNA follows: TGTGCCAGCAGCCACGGACGGAACTCCTACGAGCAGTACTTC. Its protein is CASSHGRNSYEQYF. This chain links TRBV7-8 with TRBJ2-7; D not resolved. The CDR3 covers 14 residues. V was pared by 5 bases and J by 0 bases, with 11 bases between. Germline V CDR1 and CDR2: SGHVS, FQNEAQ.

The genes are TRBV29-1 and TRBJ2-1, with D tentatively TRBD1 or TRBD2 (6 bases each). This CDR3 comprises 14 residues. CDR1 and CDR2 from the germline V gene are SQVTM and ANQGSEA. The ends were cut back, 6 bases at V and 0 bases at J, with 12 bases in the middle. CDR3 region: CSVLGGSSYNEQFF. CDR3 DNA sequence: TGCAGCGTCTTGGGGGGCAGCTCCTACAATGAGCAGTTCTTC.

This chain connects TRBV6-1 to TRBJ1-1, with 7 bases fitting TRBD1. Germline V gene lookup returns CDR1 MNHNS and CDR2 SASEGT. The CDR3 covers 14 residues. V lost 2 bases, J lost 8 bases, and 8 bases stayed unmatched. The DNA of the CDR3 is TGTGCCAGCAGTGAAAGTAGGGGGCGTACAGAAGCTTTCTTT. It specifies CASSESRGRTEAFF.

This clone came up a few times. The gene calls are TRBV9 and TRBJ1-1; tentatively, D is TRBD1 (6 bases). This CDR3 region has 14 residues. CDR1 and CDR2 (germline): SGDLS, YYNGEE. V gave up 7 bases and J gave up 4 bases, with 17 bases separating them. In nucleotides, the CDR3 is TGTGCCAGCGATCCCGGGGGGCTAGGCACTGAAGCTTTCTTT. This translates into CASDPGGLGTEAFF.